The source of this TCR beta chain is a study of PD-L1 blockade in urothelial cancer. Study-wide context: As for prior chemotherapy regimens, patients had received 0 to 3.

The ends lost 6 bases at V and 2 bases at J; junction bases unmatched: 13. This CDR3 region has 17 residues. Germline V lookup: CDR1 MDHEN, CDR2 SYDVKM. TCRdb's copy holds only in-frame clones and misses some; the assay was immunoSEQ multiplex PCR. The repertoire holds 30,000 to 45,000 clones, around 90% seen once, with about 9% in the top ten. This TCR was sampled from a man aged 65 to 85 with urothelial cancer. V is TRBV28 and J is TRBJ1-3; TRBD1 matches at 7 bases. Sequencing used PBMCs, obtained around atezolizumab (anti-PD-L1) treatment. This CDR3 is CASSLSQGGAAGNTIYF. CDR3 coding DNA: TGTGCCAGCAGCCTTTCTCAGGGGGGCGCGGCTGGAAACACCATATATTTT.